This TCR beta chain was identified during a study of T cells after yellow fever vaccination (dated by TCRdb to between 2017 and 2020). Study-level background: Using CD3, CD45RA, CCR7 and CD95 staining, memory subsets (EM, EMRA, CM and Tscm) were sorted on a BD FACS Aria III. The SMART-Seq v4 Ultra Low Input RNA kit was used to prepare libraries from fractions with low cell numbers. Bulk TCR alpha and beta repertoires were sequenced longitudinally to track T-cell clones before and after primary and booster YFV17D yellow fever vaccination. Two healthy male donors made up the cohort, one aged 18 to 30 years and the other aged 30 to 39 years. Blood was drawn at multiple timepoints before and after primary and secondary immunization, with bulk PBMC replicates and cell subsets isolated. Sorting of memory subsets took place on days 0, 15 and 45 and at 18 months after primary vaccination, as well as on days 0, 15 and 45 after the 30-year booster. Study-wide conclusions, independent of this receptor: FACS-sorted repertoires could contain abundant contaminating clonotypes from the bulk population, so computational filtering was required. In the sorted memory subsets on day 0, nearly all of the vaccine-responding clonotypes fell below detection. After the booster, most clones that had expanded after primary vaccination were detected again (roughly 96% of CD4 and 88% of CD8), suggesting broad maintenance of memory. The study included only a couple of donors, which limits how far the findings can be generalized. The secondary T-cell response was weaker than the primary response but faster, peaking on day 5 instead of day 15. A small share of clonotypes was detected in both CD4 and CD8 compartments, with the overlap likely arising from convergent recombination.

These reads were obtained on an Illumina NovaSeq 6000. Synthesis of TCR cDNA relied on 5'RACE template switching, a step that introduced a universal primer site along with unique molecular identifiers. Priming of cDNA synthesis was performed from both the TCR alpha and TCR beta constant segments. Libraries were amplified in two PCR steps, with sample barcodes and sequencing adapters added in the second step. Sequencing of the libraries was done on either Illumina HiSeq 2500 (2x100 bp) or NovaSeq (2x150 bp). Turning to the authors' computational methods: MIGEC was used to demultiplex reads and collapse the reads into UMI consensus sequences, and MiXCR was used for V(D)J alignment. Vaccine-responding clonotypes were defined with edgeR using replicate PBMC samples, requiring FDR below 0.01 and a log2 fold change above 5 up to day 15. CD4 or CD8 identity was assigned to each bulk clonotype according to whether the clonotype was present at higher abundance in the sequenced CD4 repertoire or the sequenced CD8 repertoire. To estimate how each clone was distributed across memory phenotypes, clonotype frequencies in memory subsets were weighted by the numbers of FACS-sorted cells. TCRdb handled the public reads itself, with Q25 trimming in fastp and clone calling in MiXCR, and kept productive beta chains. Rows are unified per CDR3 protein, each entry keeping the most common DNA and genes. The V and J calls come from TCRdb's annotation, not from the publication. The sample table shows about 26,000 distinct CDR3 sequences, and 4.5% are seen once. Of the sample, about 38% is held by the ten largest clones.

Taken with the paper, the label for treatment or condition translates to: live attenuated yellow fever vaccine strain. A standard Ficoll-Paque protocol was used to isolate PBMCs from peripheral blood. The RNeasy Micro Kit was used to extract RNA from sorted memory subsets. This clonotype was recorded at least ten times. No much larger clone exists at a distance of one base, and base qualities are not known. The TCR sequence derives from a man aged 18 to 29 who received the YFV17D yellow fever vaccine. Sequences were derived from PBMCs, either bulk or a sorted T-cell subset (CD4+, CD8+, memory, or dextramer-sorted; not recorded which), sampled on the day of the yellow fever booster vaccination.

The base sequence is TGCGCCAGCAGCCAAGATTACGTAACAGGGTCTGGGGCCAACGTCCTGACTTTC. This yields the protein CASSQDYVTGSGANVLTF. This sequence uses TRBV4-3 and TRBJ2-6; TRBD1 could be the D gene, as 6 bases match. At the junction V is shortened by 0 bases and J by 1 base, with 13 bases in between. Reading from cysteine to phenylalanine, the CDR3 counts 18 amino acids. The DNA shown is the 54-base CDR3, in frame from base 1. From the germline V gene, CDR1 is LGHNA and CDR2 is YSLEER.